Described below is a single T cell receptor (beta chain) sequence and its context. The data derive from a study of patients and donors after allogeneic stem cell transplantation. The germline gives CDR1 SGHDT, CDR2 YYEEEE. Trimming stripped 1 base from V and 4 bases from J, with 3 bases between. This CDR3 is 11 amino acids long. TCRdb fed the RT-PCR reads into MiXCR, producing one record per CDR3 protein. Here the sample spans more than 55,000 distinct CDR3 sequences, about an eighth being singletons. The source of this sequence is a human donor who was either an allogeneic HSCT recipient or a stem cell or donor lymphocyte infusion donor (not recorded which). It is not recorded whose cells these are; they may come from a transplant donor. The sample consisted of blood, either unsorted or a sorted T cell fraction (not recorded which). This rearrangement joins TRBV5-6 to TRBJ2-7; no clear D. The CDR3 region is CASSLRYEQYF. The CDR3 DNA sequence: TGTGCCAGCAGCTTGAGGTACGAGCAGTACTTC.